The sequence of this T cell receptor (beta chain) was determined in a study of blood T cell repertoires in COVID-19. TCRdb's table, derived via immunoSEQ multiplex PCR, lists solely in-frame clones and lacks some. The sample has around 120,000 clones, 79% seen once; the top ten hold under 5%. This clone was detected only a few times. From germline, CDR1 is MRHNA and CDR2 SNTAGT. V lost 7 bases, J lost 0 bases, and 20 bases lay in between. The CDR3 sequence is 17 residues long. Specimen: peripheral blood. The source of this sequence is a woman over 75 with acute or convalescent COVID-19. The chain employs TRBV6-4 and TRBJ2-3; tentative D call: TRBD2 (6 bases). DNA of the CDR3: TGTGCCAGCACTATCCTTTCGGTAGCGGCTAGCACAGATACGCAGTATTTT. It encodes CASTILSVAASTDTQYF.